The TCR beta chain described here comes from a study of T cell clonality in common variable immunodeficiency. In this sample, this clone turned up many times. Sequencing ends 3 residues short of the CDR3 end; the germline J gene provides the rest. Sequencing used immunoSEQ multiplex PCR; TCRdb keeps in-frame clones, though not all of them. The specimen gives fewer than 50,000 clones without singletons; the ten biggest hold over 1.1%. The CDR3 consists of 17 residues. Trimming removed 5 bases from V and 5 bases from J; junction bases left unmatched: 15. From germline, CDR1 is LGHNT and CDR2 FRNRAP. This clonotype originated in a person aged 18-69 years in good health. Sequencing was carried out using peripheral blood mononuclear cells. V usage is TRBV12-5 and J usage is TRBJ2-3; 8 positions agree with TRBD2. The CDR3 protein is CASGPGVTGTSGDTQYF. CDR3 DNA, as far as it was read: TGTGCTAGTGGTCCGGGGGTAACCGGGACTAGTGGAGATACG.